This entry is about one T cell receptor beta chain. Its antigen target is currently unknown. Base qualities are not recorded, but no much larger clone differs from it by a single base. The immunoSEQ Assay, a bias-controlled multiplex PCR, was used to amplify TCRbeta CDR3 regions from genomic DNA. The study's processing was this. Within the assay, amplification of reference gene primers was used to estimate how many nucleated cells each sample contained. To quantify the absolute abundance of each unique TCRbeta CDR3 rearrangement, sequence reads were collapsed and filtered. For each sample, productive Simpson clonality was calculated as the square root of Simpson's diversity index over productive rearrangements. TCRdb provides this immuneACCESS table in a form limited to in-frame rearrangements. Some clones are lacking; in checked studies, under half of them reflect an unresolved V gene, and why the rest are absent is not known. That table is the source of V, J and clone size, and D and trimming were worked out from the DNA. Across this sample there are 140,000 to 150,000 clones, with 89% seen only once. The ten biggest clones cover about 1.6% of the sample.

This sample was taken from a study of blood T cell repertoires in COVID-19 (dated by TCRdb to 2020 to 2021). Context from the whole study: Samples from collaborators originated in the United States, Italy and Spain and spanned both the acute and convalescent phases of COVID-19. The material from the prospective study consisted of cDNA or gDNA derived from T cells, B-cell-depleted T cells, or PBMCs. The dataset comprised deeply sampled blood TCRbeta repertoires from subjects exposed to, actively infected with, or recovered from COVID-19. A freely available public database, intended as a resource for researchers studying the immune response to SARS-CoV-2, is where the repertoires were released. The samples were drawn from two sources: the first 160 participants of the ongoing ImmuneRACE study, and approximately 1,300 subjects contributed by 6 global collaborators. Nearly every sample came with metadata listing a de-identified subject ID, COVID-19 status, age in years and sex. Where HLA class I and class II types were available, the types were taken from metadata supplied by the sample provider, not from assay-based typing.

There are 15 amino acids in the CDR3, from cysteine to phenylalanine inclusive. Only CDR3 DNA is held: 45 bases, read in frame from base 1. Trimming takes 7 bases from V and 1 base from J, and the germline ends sit 14 bases apart. According to the germline V gene, CDR1 reads MNHEY and CDR2 reads SVGAGI. What the work shows at the level of the full study, not this receptor alone: How much clinical and demographic metadata was included differed by source and by participant, and the metadata was provided uncurated.

Collaborating institutions collected whole blood in K2EDTA tubes following their own protocols. For TCRbeta analysis, collaborators shipped samples in one of three forms: frozen whole blood, isolated PBMCs, or DNA extracted from either of those sample types. The receptor comes from a human donor in a cohort sampled during active COVID-19. What was sequenced was peripheral blood. The rearranged segments are TRBV6-5 and TRBJ1-5; the best D guess is TRBD1, with 5 bases matching. The CDR3 region has the sequence CASTQGTSSNQPQHF. The DNA sequence is given as TGTGCCAGCACTCAGGGCACCTCGAGCAATCAGCCCCAGCATTTT.